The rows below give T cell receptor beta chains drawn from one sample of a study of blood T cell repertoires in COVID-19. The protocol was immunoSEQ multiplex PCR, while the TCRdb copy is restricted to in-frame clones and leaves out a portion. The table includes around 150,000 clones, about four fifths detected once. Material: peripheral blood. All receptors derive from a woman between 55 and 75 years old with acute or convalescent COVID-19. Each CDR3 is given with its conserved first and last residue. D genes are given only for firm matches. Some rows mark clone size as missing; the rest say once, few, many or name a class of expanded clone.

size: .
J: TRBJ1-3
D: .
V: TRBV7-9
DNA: TGTGCCAGCAGCCCGGGAAGCGGAAACACCATATATTTT
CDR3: CASSPGSGNTIYF

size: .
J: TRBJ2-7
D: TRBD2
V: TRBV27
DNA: TGTGCCAGCAGTTTGTTTAGCGGGATGTTGGACAGCGAGCAGTACTTC
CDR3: CASSLFSGMLDSEQYF

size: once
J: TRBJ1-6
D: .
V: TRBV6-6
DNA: TGTGCCAGCAGTTACTCGGACAGCTCCTATAATTCACCCCTCCACTTT
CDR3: CASSYSDSSYNSPLHF

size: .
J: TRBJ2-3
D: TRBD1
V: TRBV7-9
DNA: TGTGCCAGCAGTCTAACAGGGGGAATTACAGATACGCAGTATTTT
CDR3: CASSLTGGITDTQYF

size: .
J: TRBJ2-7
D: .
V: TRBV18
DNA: TGTGCCGGGAGTCGAGGGGGTACCGAGCAGTACTTC
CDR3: CAGSRGGTEQYF

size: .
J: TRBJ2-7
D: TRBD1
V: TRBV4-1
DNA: TGCGCCAGCAGCCGTGGGACAGGGGAGGCCTACGAGCAGTACTTC
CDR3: CASSRGTGEAYEQYF

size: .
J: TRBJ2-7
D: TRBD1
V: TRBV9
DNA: TGTGCCAGCAGCGTAGCGGAGGGACAGGTCTACGAGCAGTACTTC
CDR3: CASSVAEGQVYEQYF

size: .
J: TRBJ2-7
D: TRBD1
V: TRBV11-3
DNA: TGTGCCAGCAGCTTAGGGACAGGGAGTTGGGAGCAGTACTTC
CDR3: CASSLGTGSWEQYF

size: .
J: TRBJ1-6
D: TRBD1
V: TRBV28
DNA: TGTGCCAGCAGCTACGAAGGGACAGCTAATTCACCCCTCCACTTT
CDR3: CASSYEGTANSPLHF

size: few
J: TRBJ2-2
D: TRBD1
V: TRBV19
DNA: TGTGCCAGTAGAGTCCAGACAGGGACGAACACCGGGGAGCTGTTTTTT
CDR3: CASRVQTGTNTGELFF

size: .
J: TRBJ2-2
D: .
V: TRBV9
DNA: TGTGCCAGCAGCGTAGGAGGCACCGGGGAGCTGTTTTTT
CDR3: CASSVGGTGELFF

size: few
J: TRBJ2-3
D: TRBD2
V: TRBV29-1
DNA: TGCAGCGTTGTGGCTAGCGGGGGATGGGATACGCAGTATTTT
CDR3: CSVVASGGWDTQYF

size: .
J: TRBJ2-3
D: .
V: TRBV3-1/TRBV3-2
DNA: TGTGCCAGCAGCCCCGCAGGGGCCCCAGATACGCAGTATTTT
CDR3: CASSPAGAPDTQYF

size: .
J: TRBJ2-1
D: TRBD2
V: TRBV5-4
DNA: TGTGCCAGCAGCTTGGACCTAGCGGGAGGGGGGAATGAGCAGTTCTTC
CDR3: CASSLDLAGGGNEQFF

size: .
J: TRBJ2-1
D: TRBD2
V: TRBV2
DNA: TGTGCCAGCATCGGGCGCGGGAGGAGCTACAATGAGCAGTTCTTC
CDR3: CASIGRGRSYNEQFF

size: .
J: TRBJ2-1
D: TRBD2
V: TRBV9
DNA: TGTGCCAGCAGCGCCAGTAGCGGGCCCTCCTACAATGAGCAGTTCTTC
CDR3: CASSASSGPSYNEQFF

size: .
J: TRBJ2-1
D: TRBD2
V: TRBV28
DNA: TGTGCCAGCATCCTCCTATCCGGGACTAGCGGGGTAAATGAGCAGTTCTTC
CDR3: CASILLSGTSGVNEQFF

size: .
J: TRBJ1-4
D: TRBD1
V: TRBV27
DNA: TGTGCCAGCAAATCATACCGGGACAGGCAAGGTCCGAGCCTGAGGACTAATGAAAAACTGTTTTTT
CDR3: CASKSYRDRQGPSLRTNEKLFF

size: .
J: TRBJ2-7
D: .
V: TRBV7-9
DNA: TGTGCCAGCAGCTTAATGTCGGCCTACGAGCAGTACTTC
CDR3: CASSLMSAYEQYF

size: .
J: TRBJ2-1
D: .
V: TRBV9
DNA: TGTGCCAGCAGCGCGGGAGCGAGCTCCTACAATGAGCAGTTCTTC
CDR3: CASSAGASSYNEQFF

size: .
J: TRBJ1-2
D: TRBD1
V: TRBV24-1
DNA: TGTGCCACCAGTGATTGGGCAGGGGGCTATGGCTACACCTTC
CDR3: CATSDWAGGYGYTF

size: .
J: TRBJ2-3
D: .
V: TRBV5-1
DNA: TGCGCCAGCAGCTTGGATCTACCCACAGATACGCAGTATTTT
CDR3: CASSLDLPTDTQYF

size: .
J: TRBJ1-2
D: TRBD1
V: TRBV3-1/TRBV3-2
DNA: TGTGCCAGCAGCCCAAACCTATATGACAGGGCGCCCTATGGCTACACCTTC
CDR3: CASSPNLYDRAPYGYTF

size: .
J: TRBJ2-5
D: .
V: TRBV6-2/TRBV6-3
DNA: TGTGCCAGCAGTTACCGGTGGGAGGACCAATCAGAGACCCAGTACTTC
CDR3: CASSYRWEDQSETQYF

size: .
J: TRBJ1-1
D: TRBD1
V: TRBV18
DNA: TGTGCCAGCTCACCGCTCCTGACAGGGGAAAGCACTGAAGCTTTCTTT
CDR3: CASSPLLTGESTEAFF

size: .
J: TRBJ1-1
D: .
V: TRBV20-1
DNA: TGCAGTGCTAGTTTCCCCCCGGGTCGGGGCACTGAAGCTTTCTTT
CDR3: CSASFPPGRGTEAFF

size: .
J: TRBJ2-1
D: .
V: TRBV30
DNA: TGTGCCTGGAGTGTTGGTGGCGGGGATCGGTTCCCGGATGAGCAGTTCTTC
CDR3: CAWSVGGGDRFPDEQFF